The rows below give T cell receptor beta chains drawn from one sample of a study of T-cell reconstitution after alpha-beta-depleted transplantation in children. TCRdb passed the PCR reads through MiXCR, listing each CDR3 protein once. The table shows 250,000 or so distinct CDR3 sequences, with 8.2% occurring only once. Here the sequenced sample was PBMCs, mostly from graft donor cells, taken 180 days after TCRalphabeta/CD19-depleted stem cell transplant. The receptors were sampled from a male patient between 10 and 17 years old who had a stem cell transplant for acute lymphoblastic leukemia, so the T cells may come from the graft donor. Both conserved end residues are trimmed from each CDR3.

V gene: TRBV29-1
CDR3 protein: SATSDYEQY

V gene: TRBV27
CDR3 protein: ASRTANGYT

V gene: TRBV3-1
CDR3 protein: ASSQDPRARPYNEQF

V gene: TRBV28
CDR3 protein: ASSPRQGIIVMERY

V gene: TRBV4-2
CDR3 protein: ASSPDHRTGGNTIY

V gene: TRBV12-3/TRBV12-4
CDR3 protein: ASSESGARNQPQH

V gene: TRBV20-1
CDR3 protein: SAPPRAGNQPQH

V gene: TRBV10-3
CDR3 protein: AISGNLGDTQY

V gene: TRBV12-3/TRBV12-4
CDR3 protein: ASSLSGGRTDTQY

V gene: TRBV14
CDR3 protein: ASSQDHRTFTDTQY

V gene: TRBV20-1
CDR3 protein: SARGGQGLNTEAF

V gene: TRBV6-1
CDR3 protein: ASRPSGLQETQY

V gene: TRBV6-5
CDR3 protein: ASSLLAGDYNEQF

V gene: TRBV12-3/TRBV12-4
CDR3 protein: ASSTETLGGYGYT

V gene: TRBV15
CDR3 protein: ATSSFFNQPQH

V gene: TRBV7-9
CDR3 protein: ASSSGTLASDTQY

V gene: TRBV11-2
CDR3 protein: ASSTPGTPNEQY

V gene: TRBV12-3/TRBV12-4
CDR3 protein: ASSQREYYNEQF

V gene: TRBV20-1
CDR3 protein: SARDPGEGIRNEQF

V gene: TRBV9
CDR3 protein: ASSPRTGAPAGELF

V gene: TRBV5-6
CDR3 protein: ASSLDHTQY

V gene: TRBV29-1
CDR3 protein: SVGRGLQETQY